This T cell receptor (beta chain) was identified in a study of T cell clusters in autoimmune cytopenias (dated by TCRdb to about 2019). Background for the entire study: Healthy donor controls had a mean age of roughly 53 years and a median age of approximately 59 years, with about half of the roughly 43 female. TRB sequencing reached a median depth of around 50,000 reads per sample and yielded a median of 2,350 distinct TRB clonotypes per sample. The study was designed to test whether a disease-specific immune repertoire signature usable as a blood-based biomarker is carried by autoimmune cytopenia patients. Controls were about 24 age-matched healthy donors for primary cytopenia and about 14 age-matched CLL patients for secondary cytopenia. Autoimmune hepatitis repertoires were compared against roughly 21 age- and sex-matched healthy donors. In autoimmune cytopenia patients, peripheral blood TRB and IGH repertoires were sequenced during active disease and over treatment follow-up, together with healthy, CLL and autoimmune hepatitis controls.

To amplify TRB rearrangements, a touch-down multiplex PCR protocol was run with the TRB-A and TRB-B primer pools combined in a single tube. Two consecutive PCR reactions with Phusion HS II polymerase added Illumina adapters and sample indices to the amplicons. Amplicons were gel-purified with the NucleoSpin Gel and PCR Clean-up kit, then quantified by Qubit and quality-checked on an Agilent 2100 Bioanalyzer. Sequencing of the libraries was done on an Illumina MiSeq with paired-end, single-indexed, 600-cycle runs. Turning to the authors' computational methods: MiXCR version 2.1.12, together with the default MiXCR reference library, was used to align and assemble the TRB reads. A clone was defined by each unique CDR3 nucleotide sequence, and the analysis included only productive sequences with two or more reads. Repertoire diversity was assessed by alpha-parameterized diversity profiles (alpha 0 to 5), including Shannon (alpha 1) and Simpson (alpha 2) indices, computed with an R script. The tcR package was used to compute combinatorial TRB VJ usage, which was then compared between cohorts by principal component analysis with ade4. Using GLIPH, TCRbeta CDR3s were clustered on pairs of cohorts matched for age and read depth, and a Wilcoxon test was used to compare cluster frequencies. TCRdb reprocessed the reads into one record per CDR3 protein sequence, lacking DNA. These V and J calls rely on TCRdb rather than the paper's analysis. The sample's clone listing holds about 5,100 distinct CDR3 sequences. Roughly a third of the sample belongs to the ten largest clones.

Per sample, roughly 240 ng of peripheral blood genomic DNA, approximately 40,000 genome equivalents, was used for TRB amplification. The paper as a whole reports these results and caveats: TRB repertoire shifts, with less even repertoires in secondary cytopenia and CLL, mostly reflected lymphoma bias rather than autoimmunity. In the comparison of secondary cytopenia with CLL, the cluster-lack signature was not observed, apparently because the dominant lymphoma-associated repertoire masked the signature. The T cell clusters were defined in silico only, and their functional role remained to be validated experimentally. GLIPH results suggested that primary autoimmune cytopenia patients were missing physiological T cell clusters, with 51 clusters found only in healthy donors compared with fewer than 20 found only in patients. Compared with active autoimmune hepatitis patients, healthy donors had almost three times as many exclusive TRB clusters, a finding consistent with an autoimmunity-wide signature.

Notes on this clonotype: Its recognized antigen is unknown.

These data were also filed under a second study, of T cell repertoires in aging, cancer and after chemotherapy. Per that second paper: Donors were distributed across six age groups ranging from 30 or younger to 70 or older, with at least three individuals included per group. TCR repertoires from healthy donor controls were recorded over periods of several months to years and showed clear clonal overlap between repeated samplings. Approximately 8.4 million TCR reads were contained in the full dataset. Compared with age-matched healthy donors, untreated patients with hematological or solid cancers had significantly lower TCR diversity and higher clonality in blood. Declining TCR diversity with age in healthy donors was mainly explained by loss of richness; in cancer patients, loss of evenness also contributed. An increase in median generation probability over the chemotherapy interval was observed in both cancer cohorts, suggesting that the repertoire was reconstituted through rebound thymic output. It was noted by the authors that conclusions about immunological memory after chemotherapy cannot be drawn from the repertoire data. Peripheral blood TCR beta repertoires from healthy donors and cancer patients were profiled to examine immunoaging and T cell reconstitution after chemotherapy. The cohort comprised 218 cancer patients, roughly 93 with hematological and over 110 with solid cancers, plus 95 healthy donors as a reference group. MiXCR versions 2.12 and 3.0.5 were used to process the TRB sequences. Repertoire metrics included Shannon diversity, evenness, clonality (one minus evenness), and alpha-parameterized diversity profiles from alpha 0 to 5. The IGoR algorithm was used to calculate generation probabilities of clones in the paired pre- and post-chemotherapy samples.

Specimen: peripheral blood. The clonotype was recovered from a human donor in good health.

The CDR3 region: CASSPWPSGTSSYEQYF. The chain couples TRBV18 to TRBJ2-7; the TCRdb call, TRBD2, lacks DNA for checking. According to the germline V gene, CDR1 reads KGHSH and CDR2 reads LQKENI. Reading from cysteine to phenylalanine, the CDR3 counts 17 amino acids. DNA for this receptor is not on file.